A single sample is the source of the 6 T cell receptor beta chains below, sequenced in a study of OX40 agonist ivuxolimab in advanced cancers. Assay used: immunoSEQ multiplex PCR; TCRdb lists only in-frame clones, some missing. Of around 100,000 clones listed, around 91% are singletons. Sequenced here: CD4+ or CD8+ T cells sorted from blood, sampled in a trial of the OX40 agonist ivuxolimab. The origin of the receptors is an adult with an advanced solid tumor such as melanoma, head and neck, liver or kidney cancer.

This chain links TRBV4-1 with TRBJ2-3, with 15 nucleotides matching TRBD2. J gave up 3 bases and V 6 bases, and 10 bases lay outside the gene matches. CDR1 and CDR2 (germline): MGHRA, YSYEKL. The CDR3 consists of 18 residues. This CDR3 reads CASRHNPGLAGGTDTQYF. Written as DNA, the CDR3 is TGCGCCAGCAGACACAACCCGGGACTAGCGGGAGGTACAGATACGCAGTATTTT.

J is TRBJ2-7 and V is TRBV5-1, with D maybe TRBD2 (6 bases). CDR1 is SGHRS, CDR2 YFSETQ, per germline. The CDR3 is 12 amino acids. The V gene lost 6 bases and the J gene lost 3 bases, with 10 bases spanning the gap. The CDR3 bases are TGCGCCAGCAATGGCGGGAACTACGAGCAGTACTTC. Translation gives CASNGGNYEQYF.

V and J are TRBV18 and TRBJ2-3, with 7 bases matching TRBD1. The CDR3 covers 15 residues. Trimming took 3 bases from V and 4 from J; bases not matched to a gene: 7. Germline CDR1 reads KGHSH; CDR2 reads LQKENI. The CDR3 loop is CASSPRQGAADTQYF. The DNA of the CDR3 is TGTGCCAGCTCACCCCGACAGGGTGCGGCAGATACGCAGTATTTT.

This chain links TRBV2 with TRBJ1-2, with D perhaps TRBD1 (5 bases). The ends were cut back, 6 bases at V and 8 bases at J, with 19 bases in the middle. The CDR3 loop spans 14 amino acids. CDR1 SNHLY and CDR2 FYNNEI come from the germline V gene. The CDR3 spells CASSLQVPLAGYTF. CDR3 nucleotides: TGTGCCAGCAGCCTACAGGTGCCCTTAGCGGGCTACACCTTC.

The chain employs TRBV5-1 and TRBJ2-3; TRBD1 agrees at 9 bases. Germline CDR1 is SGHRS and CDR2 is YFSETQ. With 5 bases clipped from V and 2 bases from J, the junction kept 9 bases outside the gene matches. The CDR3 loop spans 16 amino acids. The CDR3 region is CASRRTGGPTTDTQYF. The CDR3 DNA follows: TGCGCCAGCAGACGCACAGGGGGCCCTACCACAGATACGCAGTATTTT.

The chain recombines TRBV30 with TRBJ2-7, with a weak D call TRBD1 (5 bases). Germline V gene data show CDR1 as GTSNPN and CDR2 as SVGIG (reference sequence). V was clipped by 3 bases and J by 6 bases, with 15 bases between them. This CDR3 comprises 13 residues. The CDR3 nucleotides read TGTGCCTGGAGGGTCCGAAGTCAGGGCGAGCAGTACTTC. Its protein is CAWRVRSQGEQYF.